The clone carrying this T cell receptor beta chain was picked up a small number of times. What it recognizes is unknown. Repertoires were generated with immunoSEQ multiplex PCR, while TCRdb's copy carries only in-frame clones and drops some. The sample lists roughly 1,300 clones, more than 20% occurring once. The data stem from a study of T cells in localized non-small cell lung cancer. Study-wide results and limits: Researchers found a median around 50 of the top 100 tumor clones in adjacent lung. Compared with tumor, uninvolved adjacent lung displayed greater T cell clonality, ranking highest overall. Greater blood T cell density accompanied longer overall survival. Owing to sequencing of a solitary tumor region, heterogeneity cannot be discounted.

Between the trimmed V and J ends, which lost 2 bases and 5 bases, there was a span of 9 bases. The V gene's germline CDR1 is MNHGY and CDR2 SAAAGT. The CDR3 loop spans 13 amino acids. Sequencing used normal lung tissue next to the tumor, obtained before any cancer treatment. The chain links TRBV6-8 to TRBJ2-5; D perhaps matches TRBD1 (6 bases). The TCR originated in a male donor at least 60 years old with stage III squamous cell lung carcinoma. CDR3 loop: CASSYAGEETQYF. The CDR3 DNA is TGTGCCAGCAGTTACGCAGGGGAGGAGACCCAGTACTTC.